This T cell receptor (beta chain) was observed in a study of blood T cell repertoires in COVID-19. Overall study context: There were acute and convalescent COVID-19 samples, and they came from the United States, Italy and Spain. PBMCs, B-cell-depleted T cells, or T cells were the source of the cDNA or gDNA that made up the material.

Original methodology: Amplification of reference gene primers was used by the study to estimate nucleated cell counts. The table came from immunoSEQ multiplex PCR; TCRdb's copy has only in-frame clones and leaves some out. V, J and clone size were drawn from that table, and D and trimming were deduced from the DNA. The repertoire includes about 190,000 clones, 87% of them detected once, and around 1% sits in the top ten. This clone was detected only once. V shed 5 bases and J shed 8 bases, with 13 bases lying between them. This CDR3 is built from 12 residues. The germline V gene encodes CDR1 SGHRS and CDR2 YFSETQ.

The source of this sequence is a woman aged 18-29 years who had recovered from COVID-19. Sequencing used peripheral blood. J is TRBJ1-2 and V is TRBV5-1; the D is unclear. Written as DNA, the CDR3 is TGCGCCAGCAGTTATCCGGGTTACGGCTACACCTTC. Protein sequence: CASSYPGYGYTF.